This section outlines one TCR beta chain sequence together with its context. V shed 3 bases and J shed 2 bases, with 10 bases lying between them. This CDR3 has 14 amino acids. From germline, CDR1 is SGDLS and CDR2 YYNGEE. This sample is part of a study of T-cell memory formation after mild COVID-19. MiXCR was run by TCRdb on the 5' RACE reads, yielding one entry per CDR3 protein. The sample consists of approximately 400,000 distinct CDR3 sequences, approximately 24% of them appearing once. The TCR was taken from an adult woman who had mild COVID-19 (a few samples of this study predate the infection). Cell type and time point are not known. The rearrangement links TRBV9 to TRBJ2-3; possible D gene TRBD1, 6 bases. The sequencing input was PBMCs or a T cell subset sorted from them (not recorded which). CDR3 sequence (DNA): TGTGCCAGCAGCGGTGGGGACAACACAGATACGCAGTATTTT. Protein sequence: CASSGGDNTDTQYF.